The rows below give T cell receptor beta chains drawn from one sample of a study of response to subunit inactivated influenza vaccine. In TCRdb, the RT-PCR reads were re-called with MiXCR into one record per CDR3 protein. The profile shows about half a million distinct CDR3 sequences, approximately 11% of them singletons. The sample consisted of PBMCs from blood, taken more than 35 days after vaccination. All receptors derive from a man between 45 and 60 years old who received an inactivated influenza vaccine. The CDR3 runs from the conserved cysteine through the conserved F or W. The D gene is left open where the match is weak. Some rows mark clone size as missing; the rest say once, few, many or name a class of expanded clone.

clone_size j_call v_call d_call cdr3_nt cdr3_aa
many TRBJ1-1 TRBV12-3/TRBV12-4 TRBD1 TGTGCCAGCACCCAGGGGGGGGGTTCCGTCCCTGAAGCTTTCTTT CASTQGGGSVPEAFF
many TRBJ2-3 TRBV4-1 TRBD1 TGCGCCAGCAGCCAAACGGACAGGGGGCTTTTTACAGATACGCAGTATTTT CASSQTDRGLFTDTQYF
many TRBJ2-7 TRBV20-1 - TGCAGTGCCCCTGGGGAGCGCGCCATCTACGAGCAGTACTTC CSAPGERAIYEQYF
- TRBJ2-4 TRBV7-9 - TGTGCCAGCAGCCGAGATCGGGGAACCAAAAACATTCAGTACTTC CASSRDRGTKNIQYF
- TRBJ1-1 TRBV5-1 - TGCGCCAGCAGCATGACAGGTGGGGGCACTGAAGCTTTCTTT CASSMTGGGTEAFF
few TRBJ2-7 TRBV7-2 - TGTGCCAGCAGCTTACCTAGGCTCAAGAACTACGAGCAGTACTTC CASSLPRLKNYEQYF
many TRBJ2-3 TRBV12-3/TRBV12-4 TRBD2 TGTGCCAGCAGTTCGACTAGCGGGGGAAGCACAGATACGCAGTATTTT CASSSTSGGSTDTQYF
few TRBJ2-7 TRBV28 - TGTGCCAGCAGTTCCGGGCCCCCGGACTACGAGCAGTACTTC CASSSGPPDYEQYF
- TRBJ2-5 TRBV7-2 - TGTGCCAGCGGTTGGAAAGAGACCCAGTACTTC CASGWKETQYF
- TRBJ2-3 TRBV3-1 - TGTGCCAGCAGCCCGCTACCCGTGGACACCTTTGGGAGAACAGATACGCAGTATTTT CASSPLPVDTFGRTDTQYF
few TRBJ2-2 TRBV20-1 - TGCAGTGCTAGATACAGGTCTAACACCGGGGAGCTGTTTTTT CSARYRSNTGELFF
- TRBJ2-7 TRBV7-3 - TGTGCCAGCAGCTACCTTCCCACTAGCTCCTACGAGCAGTACTTC CASSYLPTSSYEQYF
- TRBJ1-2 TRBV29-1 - TGCAGCGTTACCGACAGTGACTATGGCTACACCTTC CSVTDSDYGYTF
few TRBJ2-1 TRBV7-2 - TGTGCCAGCAGCTCCCCCCCGACTAGGAATGAGCAGTTCTTC CASSSPPTRNEQFF
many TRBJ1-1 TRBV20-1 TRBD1 TGCAGTGCTAGAGTCGATGTTCCGGGACAGGGGGTCCCCTCTGAAGCTTTCTTT CSARVDVPGQGVPSEAFF
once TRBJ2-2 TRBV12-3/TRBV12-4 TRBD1 TGTGCCAGCAGTTCCCTACCGGGACAGGCCGGGGAGCTGTTTTTT CASSSLPGQAGELFF
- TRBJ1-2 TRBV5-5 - TGTGCCAGCAGCTTGGTGGCAGGGGATGGCTACACCTTC CASSLVAGDGYTF
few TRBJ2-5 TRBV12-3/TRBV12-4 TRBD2 TGTGCCAGCAGACCCACGGTAGCGGGAGTTAAGTCTAAAGAGACCCAGTACTTC CASRPTVAGVKSKETQYF
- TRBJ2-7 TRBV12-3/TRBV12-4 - TGTGCCAGCAGGGGTACCAGGGGACCCTACGACGAGCAGTACTTC CASRGTRGPYDEQYF
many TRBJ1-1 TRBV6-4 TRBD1 TGTGCCAGCCCTACTAAACAGGGGTCTGACACTGAAGCTTTCTTT CASPTKQGSDTEAFF
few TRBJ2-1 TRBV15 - TGTGCCACCAGCAGTTCCAACCCCAATGAGCAGTTCTTC CATSSSNPNEQFF
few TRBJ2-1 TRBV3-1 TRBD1 TGTGCCAGCAGCCAAGTAGTATGGGACAGTTACAATGAGCAGTTCTTC CASSQVVWDSYNEQFF
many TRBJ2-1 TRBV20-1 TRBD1 TGCAGTGCTAGAGGTACAGGGGGGAATGAGCAGTTCTTC CSARGTGGNEQFF
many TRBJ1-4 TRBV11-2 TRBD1 TGTGCCAGCAGCATGGGACAGAATGAAAAACTGTTTTTT CASSMGQNEKLFF
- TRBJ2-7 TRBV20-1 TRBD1 TGCAGTGCTCGTCCTGCAGGGGGCCTCTTCTACGAGCAGTACTTC CSARPAGGLFYEQYF
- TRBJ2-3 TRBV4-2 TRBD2 TGTGCCAGCAGCCAAGTACAACTAGCGGGGGGCCCTGGGGTGCAGTATTTT CASSQVQLAGGPGVQYF
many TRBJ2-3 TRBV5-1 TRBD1 TGCGCCAGCGGGACAGGGGCTGGGGATACGCAGTATTTT CASGTGAGDTQYF
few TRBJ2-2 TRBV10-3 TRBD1 TGTGCCATCAGTCACGGGACAGCGAACACCGGGGAGCTGTTTTTT CAISHGTANTGELFF